This paragraph reports one T cell receptor beta chain. Its antigen remains unknown. These data originate in a study of cytomegalovirus exposure and HLA in healthy donors. General observations from the study: For cytomegalovirus status, the classifier reportedly gave diagnoses with high specificity and sensitivity. Presence/absence analyses treated sequencing depth as roughly uniform across donors.

The study ran its PCR with 60 Vbeta and 13 Jbeta primers. This table comes from immunoSEQ multiplex PCR, and its TCRdb copy is limited to in-frame clones, with some not included. The table lists 200,000 or so clones, 80% to 85% of them singletons. Germline V CDR1 and CDR2: SNHLY, FYNNEI. The CDR3 runs to 16 residues. V was cut by 7 bases and J by 1 base, with 17 bases left in between. Sequencing used PBMCs. The chain uses TRBV2 and TRBJ2-4; TRBD1 might be the D (5 bases). The receptor was derived from a boy between 2 and 10 years old in good health and CMV-seronegative. CDR3 protein: CASTLDNGVAKNIQYF. The CDR3 DNA is TGTGCCAGCACCTTGGACAACGGCGTCGCCAAAAACATTCAGTACTTC.